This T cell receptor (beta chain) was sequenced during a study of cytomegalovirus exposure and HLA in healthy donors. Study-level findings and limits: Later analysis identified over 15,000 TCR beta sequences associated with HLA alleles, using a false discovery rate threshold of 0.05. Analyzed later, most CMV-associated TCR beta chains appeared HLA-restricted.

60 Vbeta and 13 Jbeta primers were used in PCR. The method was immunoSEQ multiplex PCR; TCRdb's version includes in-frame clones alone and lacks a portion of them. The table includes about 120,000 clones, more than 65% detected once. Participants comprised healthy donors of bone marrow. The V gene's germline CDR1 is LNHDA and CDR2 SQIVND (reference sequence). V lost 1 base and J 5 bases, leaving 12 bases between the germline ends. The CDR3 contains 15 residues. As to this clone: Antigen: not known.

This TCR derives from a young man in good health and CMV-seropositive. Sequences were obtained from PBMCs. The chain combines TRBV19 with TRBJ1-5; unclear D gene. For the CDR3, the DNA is TGTGCCAGTAGTATAGCTAGGCGGGGTGATCAGCCCCAGCATTTT. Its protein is CASSIARRGDQPQHF.